The TCR beta chain described here comes from a study of molecular identifiers for immune sequencing clone quantification. General study findings and limits: Over 99% of CMV-specific effector molecules, but under 1% of naive ones, were in clones above 20 copies.

Germline lookup yields CDR1 MNHEY and CDR2 SVGAGI. This CDR3 is built from 15 residues. V lost 7 bases and J lost 1, with 13 bases in between. This clonotype was recorded a few times. Antigen: not known. In TCRdb, the PCR reads were re-called with MiXCR into one record per CDR3 protein. The data show roughly 630,000 distinct CDR3 sequences, roughly 25% seen once. Using a CD8+CD4-CCR7+CD45RA+ phenotype, naive CD8 T cells were sorted. J is TRBJ2-2 and V is TRBV6-5; D is perhaps TRBD1 (5 bases). The clonotype comes from a human donor in good health. Some libraries in this study had Jurkat cell RNA spiked in. Sequencing input: naive CD8+ T cells from blood, with Jurkat cell RNA spiked in. Subset indicated: FACS-sorted CD8+CD4-CCR7+CD45RA+ naive T cells. In DNA form, the CDR3 reads TGTGCCAGCACCCCCGGCAGGGTGAACACCGGGGAGCTGTTTTTT. Translated, it gives CASTPGRVNTGELFF.